The 19 T cell receptor beta chains reported below all come from one sample, sequenced in a study of blood T cell repertoires in COVID-19. Clones were sequenced by immunoSEQ multiplex PCR, and TCRdb holds only the in-frame ones, with some missing. This sample has 200,000 to 300,000 clones, with about nine tenths found just once. Source material: peripheral blood. The receptor set was obtained from a man aged 35 to 55 who had recovered from COVID-19.

The chain couples TRBV27 to TRBJ1-6; weak D call: TRBD1 (5 bases). The germline gives CDR1 MNHEY, CDR2 SMNVEV (reference sequence). The CDR3 totals 13 residues. The V and J ends lost 10 bases and 9 bases respectively, with 16 bases between them. CDR3 protein: CATAGLWGSPLHF. DNA of the CDR3: TGTGCCACCGCGGGACTTTGGGGTTCACCCCTCCACTTT.

In nucleotides, the CDR3 is TGTGCCAGCAGCTTGATCCTGGCCAACGGGAGGAATGAGCAGTTCTTC. This sequence encodes CASSLILANGRNEQFF. The chain employs TRBV5-4 and TRBJ2-1, with 7 bases that match TRBD2. The germline CDR1 and CDR2 sequences are SGHNT and YYREEE (reference sequence). CDR3 length: 16 residues. The V segment lost 1 base and the J segment 7 bases; nucleotides outside the gene matches: 11.

This clone occurred once. The chain carries TRBV6-2 or TRBV6-3 and TRBJ1-2, with D unresolved. Trimming removed 4 bases from V and 8 bases from J, with 11 bases in between. Germline-derived CDR1 and CDR2 are MNHEY and SVGEGT. The CDR3 contains 12 residues. The CDR3 nucleotides are TGTGCCAGCAGTTTACAGCCCCACGGCTACACCTTC. Translated, it gives CASSLQPHGYTF.

V gene TRBV7-2 combines with J gene TRBJ1-2; D possibly corresponds to TRBD1 (6 bases). This CDR3 has 16 residues. V gave up 1 base and J gave up 7 bases, with 19 bases separating them. Looked up from germline, CDR1 is SGHTA and CDR2 is FQGNSA. CDR3 nucleotides: TGTGCCAGCAGCTTAGACAGCGGGGGGCGGGGAAGTGGCTACACCTTC. It encodes CASSLDSGGRGSGYTF.

The chain uses TRBV19 and TRBJ1-1; 8 bases are shared with TRBD1. Germline V gives CDR1 LNHDA, CDR2 SQIVND (reference sequence). CDR3 size: 20 residues. The ends lost 5 bases at V and 1 base at J; junction bases unmatched: 21. In DNA, the CDR3 is TGTGCCAGTAGTCAGATCGGGACAGGAAGACGGGAGTTTCCGAACACTGAAGCTTTCTTT. Protein: CASSQIGTGRREFPNTEAFF.

This clone turned up a few times. This sequence joins TRBV24-1 and TRBJ2-1; D might be TRBD1 (6 bases). V dropped 2 bases and J dropped 0 bases, with 10 bases sitting between them. Germline loops: CDR1 KGHDR, CDR2 SFDVKD. The CDR3 length is 16 residues. Written as DNA, the CDR3 is TGTGCCACCAGTGATTCCCGGACAGACTCCTACAATGAGCAGTTCTTC. Amino acid sequence: CATSDSRTDSYNEQFF.

This sequence joins TRBV7-7 and TRBJ2-7, with TRBD2 as a possible D gene (6 bases). The CDR3 loop spans 15 amino acids. Trimming cost V 5 bases and J 4 bases, with 18 bases left between them. Germline CDR1 is SSHAT and CDR2 is FNYEAQ (reference sequence). CDR3 residues: CASSRPREGPYEQYF. CDR3 sequence (DNA): TGTGCCAGCAGCCGACCGCGGGAAGGGCCTTACGAGCAGTACTTC.

The rearrangement uses TRBV7-2 and TRBJ1-5, with 8 bases lining up with TRBD1. The CDR3 loop spans 14 amino acids. The V segment lost 7 bases and the J segment 7 bases; nucleotides outside the gene matches: 9. CDR1 is SGHTA, CDR2 FQGNSA, per germline. The CDR3 sequence is CASTLQGDRQPQHF. The CDR3 DNA reads as TGTGCCAGCACCCTACAGGGGGACAGGCAGCCCCAGCATTTT.

J is TRBJ2-7 and V is TRBV29-1, with a tentative D call TRBD2 (5 bases). The CDR3 sequence is 12 residues long. Per the germline V gene, CDR1 is SQVTM and CDR2 is ANQGSEA. Trimming pared 3 bases from V and 1 base from J, leaving 7 bases between. The CDR3 DNA reads as TGCAGCGTTGAGGGAGAATCCTACGAGCAGTACTTC. Encoded protein: CSVEGESYEQYF.

V is TRBV7-8 and J is TRBJ2-7; no clear D. The CDR3 runs 17 residues. Trimming cost V 2 bases and J 3 bases, with 20 bases left between them. Germline assignment: CDR1 SGHVS and CDR2 FQNEAQ. The CDR3 DNA reads as TGTGCCAGCAGCTTATACCAGACGGGTTGGATCTTCTACGAGCAGTACTTC. Translation gives CASSLYQTGWIFYEQYF.

The chain uses TRBV9 and TRBJ2-3; TRBD2 matches at 8 bases. CDR3 length equals 14 residues. The ends lost 4 bases at V and 2 bases at J; junction bases unmatched: 3. CDR1 is SGDLS and CDR2 is YYNGEE in the germline V gene. CDR3 nucleotides: TGTGCCAGCAGCATGCGGGGGGACACAGATACGCAGTATTTT. Protein sequence: CASSMRGDTDTQYF.

This chain uses TRBV7-9 with TRBJ2-1; D is unclear. Germline-derived CDR1 and CDR2 are SEHNR and FQNEAQ (reference sequence). The length of the CDR3 is 12 residues. V lost 4 bases and J lost 12, with 13 bases in between. The CDR3 sequence is CASSWLGRGQFF. In nucleotides, the CDR3 is TGTGCCAGCAGCTGGCTTGGGCGTGGGCAGTTCTTC.

This clone was counted only a few times. The rearrangement joins TRBV11-3 to TRBJ2-3; TRBD1 matches 12 bases. CDR3 size: 16 residues. V lost 1 base to trimming and J lost 4 bases; unmatched junction nucleotides: 3. Germline V gene data show CDR1 as SGHNT and CDR2 as YENEEA. The CDR3 bases are TGTGCCAGCAGCTTAGGGGGACAGGGGGCATCAGATACGCAGTATTTT. As protein: CASSLGGQGASDTQYF. The full variable domain, its missing parts supplied by reference TRBV11-3 and TRBJ2-3, is EAGVVQSPRYKIIEKKQPVAFWCNPISGHNTLYWYLQNLGQGPELLIRYENEEAVDDSQLPKDRFSAERLKGVDSTLKIQPAELGDSAVYLCASSLGGQGASDTQYFGPGTRLTVL.

This clone was seen once. This chain uses TRBV7-9 with TRBJ1-1, with D possibly TRBD1 on 6 matching bases. CDR3 length equals 13 residues. V shed 4 bases and J shed 4 bases, with 10 bases lying between them. Per germline, CDR1 SEHNR and CDR2 FQNEAQ (reference sequence). The CDR3 DNA is TGTGCCAGCAGCTACACAGGGATCACTGAAGCTTTCTTT. Residues: CASSYTGITEAFF.

This sequence joins TRBV29-1 and TRBJ2-2; D might be TRBD1 (6 bases). V lost 4 bases and J lost 6, with 15 bases in between. CDR1 is SQVTM and CDR2 is ANQGSEA in the germline V gene. This CDR3 region has 14 residues. This CDR3 is CSVGGRGWAGELFF. The CDR3 region has the DNA TGCAGCGTTGGCGGAAGGGGGTGGGCCGGGGAGCTGTTTTTT.

This clone has a single count. J is TRBJ2-7 and V is TRBV20-1; D uncertain. The CDR3 spans 15 residues. V lost 3 bases and J lost 0, with 15 bases in between. Germline CDR1 reads DFQATT; CDR2 reads SNEGSKA (reference sequence). The CDR3 nucleotides are TGCAGTGCTAGTCCCTCCTCCGGTAGCTCCTACGAGCAGTACTTC. It yields the protein CSASPSSGSSYEQYF.

V gene TRBV5-6 combines with J gene TRBJ2-2; D is perhaps TRBD1 (6 bases). Trimming took off 0 bases at V and 3 bases at J, with 12 bases between the two ends. This CDR3 is 16 amino acids long. CDR1 is SGHDT, CDR2 YYEEEE, per germline. Here the CDR3 reads CASSLAGRGHTGELFF. CDR3 DNA sequence: TGTGCCAGCAGCTTGGCGGGCAGGGGTCACACCGGGGAGCTGTTTTTT.

V gene TRBV7-6 combines with J gene TRBJ2-2; TRBD1 might be the D (6 bases). The CDR3 has 14 residues. Between the trimmed V and J ends, which lost 1 base and 6 bases, there was a span of 9 bases. CDR1 is SGHVS, CDR2 FNYEAQ, per germline. The CDR3 nucleotides are TGTGCCAGCAGCTTAGGGGGGCGTTCCGGGGAGCTGTTTTTT. Its translation is CASSLGGRSGELFF.

The rearrangement joins TRBV30 to TRBJ2-2, with a weak D call TRBD1 (6 bases). With 5 bases removed from V and 4 bases from J, the gap between germline ends came to 14 bases. CDR1 and CDR2 from the germline V gene are GTSNPN and SVGIG (reference sequence). This CDR3 comprises 14 residues. The CDR3, as DNA: TGTGCCTGGTCCCGGGACATACTCACCGGGGAGCTGTTTTTT. Protein sequence: CAWSRDILTGELFF.